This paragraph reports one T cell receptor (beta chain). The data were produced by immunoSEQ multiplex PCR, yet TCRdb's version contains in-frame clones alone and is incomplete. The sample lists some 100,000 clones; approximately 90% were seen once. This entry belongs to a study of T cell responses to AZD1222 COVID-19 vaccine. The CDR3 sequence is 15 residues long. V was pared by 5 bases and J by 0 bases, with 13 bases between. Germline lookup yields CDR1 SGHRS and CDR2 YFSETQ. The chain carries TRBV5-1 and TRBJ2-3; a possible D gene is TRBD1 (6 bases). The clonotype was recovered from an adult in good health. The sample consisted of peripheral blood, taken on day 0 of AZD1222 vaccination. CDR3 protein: CASSFGQTSTDTQYF. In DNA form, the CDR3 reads TGCGCCAGCAGTTTTGGACAGACTAGCACAGATACGCAGTATTTT.